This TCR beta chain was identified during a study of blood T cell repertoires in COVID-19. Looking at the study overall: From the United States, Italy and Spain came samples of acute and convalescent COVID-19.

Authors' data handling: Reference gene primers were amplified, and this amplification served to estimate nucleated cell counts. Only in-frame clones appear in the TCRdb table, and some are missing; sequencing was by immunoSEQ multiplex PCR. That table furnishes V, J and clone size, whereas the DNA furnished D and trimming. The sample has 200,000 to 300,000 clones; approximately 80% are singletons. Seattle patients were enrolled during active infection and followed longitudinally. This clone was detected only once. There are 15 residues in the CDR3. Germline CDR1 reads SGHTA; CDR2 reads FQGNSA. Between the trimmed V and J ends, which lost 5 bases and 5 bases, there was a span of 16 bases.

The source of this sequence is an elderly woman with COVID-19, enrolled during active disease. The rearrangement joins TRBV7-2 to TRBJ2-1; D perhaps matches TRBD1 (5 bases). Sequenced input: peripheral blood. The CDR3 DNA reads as TGTGCCAGCAGCCCAGGGATTGGGTTGAACAATGAGCAGTTCTTC. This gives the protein CASSPGIGLNNEQFF.